This T cell receptor beta chain was captured by sequencing in a study of cytomegalovirus exposure and HLA in healthy donors. Germline-derived CDR1 and CDR2 are MNHNY and SVGAGI (reference sequence). CDR3 length: 15 residues. V trimming: 5 bases; J trimming: 2 bases; junction bases outside the gene matches: 2. The method was immunoSEQ multiplex PCR; TCRdb's version includes in-frame clones alone and lacks a portion of them. The sample comprises 150,000 to 200,000 clones, approximately 96% of which are singletons, and about 0.89% rests with the top ten. Findings and caveats of the study: The study flagged some 170 TCR beta chains as cytomegalovirus-associated.

Concerning this clone: Its cognate antigen is unknown.

This receptor was obtained from a woman aged 18-30 years in good health and CMV-seronegative. This chain connects TRBV6-6 to TRBJ2-3; the match to TRBD2 covers 12 bases. The sequencing input was PBMCs. The CDR3 sequence is CASSTSGGYTDTQYF. CDR3 DNA: TGTGCCAGCAGTACTAGCGGGGGGTACACAGATACGCAGTATTTT.